This entry features one TCR beta chain sequence. Its specificity is unknown. This CDR3 contains 15 residues. V was clipped by 4 bases and J by 2 bases, with 14 bases between them. The V gene's germline CDR1 is SGHTA and CDR2 FQGTGA. TCR beta libraries were prepared from cDNA with unique molecular identifiers. TCRdb fed the PCR reads into MiXCR, producing one record per CDR3 protein. The sample includes approximately 460,000 distinct CDR3 sequences, approximately 46% of them seen just once. This sample was included in a study of post-analysis software for immune sequencing data. Study findings and constraints: Among roughly 5 TRBV segments more frequent in patients than controls were TRBV5-6, TRBV5-1 and TRBV20-1.

Sequencing was done on a sample of blood. This clonotype was sampled from a girl aged 10 to 17 with multiple sclerosis. The V and J genes are TRBV7-3 and TRBJ1-2; D is perhaps TRBD1 (5 bases). This CDR3 is CASSSTGGVNYGYTF. In DNA, the CDR3 is TGTGCCAGCAGCTCAACAGGAGGGGTGAACTATGGCTACACCTTC.